The 5 T cell receptor beta chains reported below all come from one sample, sequenced in a study of T cells after yellow fever vaccination. TCRdb called the 5' RACE reads again in MiXCR, with one record for every CDR3 protein. The repertoire consists of hundreds of thousands of distinct CDR3 sequences, with roughly 14% occurring once and the leading ten covering around 15%. This specimen was PBMCs, taken on the day of the yellow fever booster vaccination. The source is a man younger than 40 who received the YFV17D yellow fever vaccine.

This chain connects TRBV9 to TRBJ2-7; 9 bases line up with TRBD1. Germline lookup yields CDR1 SGDLS and CDR2 YYNGEE. This CDR3 has 15 residues. V dropped 3 bases and J dropped 6; count of bases not matched to a gene: 10. CDR3 residues: CASSAAGTGRVEQYF. DNA for the CDR3: TGTGCCAGCAGCGCCGCCGGGACAGGGAGAGTCGAGCAGTACTTC.

V is TRBV29-1 and J is TRBJ2-3; no firm D call. The CDR3 is 11 amino acids. CDR1 and CDR2 (germline): SQVTM, ANQGSEA. The V end lost 5 bases, the J end lost 2 bases, and 5 bases lay between the germline ends. The DNA for the CDR3 is TGCAGCGTTCGGGCCACAGATACGCAGTATTTT. Protein: CSVRATDTQYF.

This clonotype came up a few times. The rearrangement links TRBV27 to TRBJ2-5; 9 nucleotides agree with TRBD2. Losses at the gene ends were 9 bases for V and 6 bases for J; bases not matched to a gene: 14. Per the germline V gene, CDR1 is MNHEY and CDR2 is SMNVEV (reference sequence). The CDR3 covers 15 residues. CDR3 loop: CASAGAGGHGKTQYF. The CDR3, as DNA: TGTGCCAGTGCCGGGGCGGGAGGGCACGGGAAGACCCAGTACTTC.

This clonotype has only a few counts. V usage is TRBV7-2 and J usage is TRBJ2-5; D gene uncertain. V lost 5 bases and J 1 base, leaving 8 bases between the germline ends. Germline CDR1 is SGHTA and CDR2 is FQGNSA. CDR3 length equals 13 residues. Written as DNA, the CDR3 is TGTGCCAGCAGCCACACCATCCAAGAGACCCAGTACTTC. Translation gives CASSHTIQETQYF.

CDR3: CASRPRPGTGELFF. CDR3 DNA: TGTGCCAGTAGACCACGCCCGGGAACCGGGGAGCTGTTTTTT. This chain links TRBV28 with TRBJ2-2; D perhaps matches TRBD2 (5 bases). CDR1 is MDHEN, CDR2 SYDVKM, per germline. Trimming cost V 9 bases and J 5 bases, with 16 bases left between them. This CDR3 contains 14 residues.